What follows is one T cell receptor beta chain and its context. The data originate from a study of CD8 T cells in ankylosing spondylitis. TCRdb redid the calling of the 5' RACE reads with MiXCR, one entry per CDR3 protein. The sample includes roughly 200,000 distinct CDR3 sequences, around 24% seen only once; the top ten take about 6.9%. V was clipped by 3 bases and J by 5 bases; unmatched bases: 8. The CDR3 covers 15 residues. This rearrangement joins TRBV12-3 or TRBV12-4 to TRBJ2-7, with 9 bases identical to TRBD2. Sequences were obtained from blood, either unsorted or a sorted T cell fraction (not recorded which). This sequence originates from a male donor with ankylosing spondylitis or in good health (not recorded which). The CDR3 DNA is TGTGCCAGCAGTTTTCTTGCGGGAGGGCCCAACGAGCAGTACTTC. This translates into CASSFLAGGPNEQYF.